The rows below give T cell receptor beta chains drawn from one sample of a study of T cell repertoires in cytomegalovirus infection. From the reads, TCRdb called clonotypes with MiXCR, one entry per CDR3 protein. Of hundreds of thousands of distinct CDR3 sequences listed, more than 20% were seen once; the top ten hold roughly 8%. Sequencing was carried out using CD8+ T cells from PBMCs. Receptor source: a human donor in good health (CMV status not recorded). Some clones in this sample may be carry-over from other donors' samples. Both conserved end residues are part of each CDR3. A D gene is named only where the DNA matches it firmly. The size entry is marked missing in some rows and otherwise reads once, few, many or a size class.

V	size	J	D	CDR3	DNA
TRBV20-1	many	TRBJ2-7	NA	CSARETPGPERLREQYF	TGCAGTGCTAGAGAAACTCCGGGACCCGAGAGGCTACGCGAGCAGTACTTC
TRBV7-9	few	TRBJ1-5	NA	CASGEWNQPQHF	TGTGCCAGCGGTGAGTGGAATCAGCCCCAGCATTTT
TRBV15	NA	TRBJ2-6	TRBD1	CATSRVGQGKLPSGANVLTF	TGTGCCACCAGCAGAGTAGGACAGGGGAAACTACCCTCTGGGGCCAACGTCCTGACTTTC
TRBV20-1	many	TRBJ2-5	TRBD1	CSAGQGLRETQYF	TGCAGTGCTGGACAGGGACTTCGAGAGACCCAGTACTTC
TRBV14	NA	TRBJ2-1	NA	CASSPPGGIQFF	TGTGCCAGCAGCCCCCCTGGTGGAATTCAGTTCTTC
TRBV6-1	many	TRBJ1-1	NA	CASRVGGNTEAFF	TGTGCCAGCAGAGTAGGGGGTAACACTGAAGCTTTCTTT
TRBV28	NA	TRBJ2-5	NA	CASSLLAWETQYF	TGTGCCAGCAGTTTACTGGCGTGGGAGACCCAGTACTTC
TRBV7-2	many	TRBJ1-5	NA	CASSLGGRNQPQHF	TGTGCCAGCAGCTTAGGCGGGAGAAATCAGCCCCAGCATTTT
TRBV7-9	many	TRBJ1-1	NA	CASSLRTTNTEAFF	TGTGCCAGCAGCTTAAGGACGACCAACACTGAAGCTTTCTTT
TRBV7-8	many	TRBJ1-2	NA	CASSNRGSNYGYTF	TGTGCCAGCAGCAACCGGGGTTCTAACTATGGCTACACCTTC
TRBV7-6	many	TRBJ2-7	TRBD1	CASSLADRVAEQYF	TGTGCCAGCAGCTTAGCGGACAGGGTCGCCGAGCAGTACTTC
TRBV29-1	few	TRBJ1-1	NA	CSGGTGTLNTEAFF	TGCAGCGGAGGAACCGGGACCCTGAACACTGAAGCTTTCTTT
TRBV27	few	TRBJ1-1	NA	CASSHGESNTEAFF	TGTGCCAGCAGCCATGGGGAGTCGAACACTGAAGCTTTCTTT
TRBV29-1	NA	TRBJ2-1	TRBD2	CSVEGLTGGVRPYNEQFF	TGCAGCGTTGAAGGATTAACGGGGGGGGTAAGGCCCTACAATGAGCAGTTCTTC
TRBV14	NA	TRBJ2-1	NA	CASSQYTGFNEQFF	TGTGCCAGCAGCCAATATACAGGGTTCAATGAGCAGTTCTTC
TRBV29-1	NA	TRBJ1-2	NA	CSVDAPQGAGYGYTF	TGCAGCGTTGATGCTCCGCAGGGAGCGGGCTATGGCTACACCTTC
TRBV7-2	many	TRBJ2-7	TRBD2	CASSSGAGGPYEQYF	TGTGCCAGCAGCTCCGGAGCGGGAGGCCCCTACGAGCAGTACTTC
TRBV15	NA	TRBJ2-1	TRBD1	CATSTGRDRDYNEQFF	TGTGCCACCAGTACCGGTCGGGACAGAGATTACAATGAGCAGTTCTTC
TRBV6-1	NA	TRBJ2-3	NA	CASLSGGGDTQYF	TGTGCCAGCCTCTCCGGAGGAGGTGATACGCAGTATTTT
TRBV6-5	NA	TRBJ2-1	TRBD2	CASSLGLAGGPLYNEQFF	TGTGCCAGCAGTCTAGGACTAGCGGGGGGGCCGTTGTACAATGAGCAGTTCTTC
TRBV20-1	NA	TRBJ2-6	NA	CSARDGSLSGANVLTF	TGCAGTGCTAGAGATGGTAGCCTATCTGGGGCCAACGTCCTGACTTTC
TRBV6-1	few	TRBJ2-5	NA	CASRGSEHQETQYF	TGTGCCAGCAGGGGTAGCGAACACCAAGAGACCCAGTACTTC
TRBV27	NA	TRBJ2-2	NA	CASSLRYLGASTGELFF	TGTGCCAGCAGTTTAAGATACCTCGGGGCCTCCACCGGGGAGCTGTTTTTT
TRBV28	NA	TRBJ2-3	NA	CASKRATDTQYF	TGTGCCAGCAAACGAGCCACAGATACGCAGTATTTT
TRBV7-9	few	TRBJ2-2	TRBD1	CASSSDRGDTGELFF	TGTGCCAGCAGCTCGGACAGGGGAGACACCGGGGAGCTGTTTTTT
TRBV4-1	many	TRBJ2-2	TRBD1	CASSQVSGGGELFF	TGCGCCAGCAGCCAAGTTTCAGGGGGTGGGGAGCTGTTTTTT
TRBV12-3/TRBV12-4	NA	TRBJ1-4	NA	CASSPSIGWEKLFF	TGTGCCAGCAGTCCTTCGATTGGTTGGGAAAAACTGTTTTTT
TRBV6-5	few	TRBJ2-3	TRBD2	CASSYGLADSTDTQYF	TGTGCCAGCAGTTACGGACTAGCGGATTCAACAGATACGCAGTATTTT
TRBV6-6	NA	TRBJ2-5	NA	CASSYGGPHGQETQYF	TGTGCCAGCAGTTACGGGGGGCCACATGGCCAAGAGACCCAGTACTTC
TRBV7-6	many	TRBJ2-1	NA	CASSLVQGRSYNEQFF	TGTGCCAGCAGCTTAGTGCAGGGGAGGTCCTACAATGAGCAGTTCTTC
TRBV7-9	many	TRBJ1-3	NA	CASSYRTGQMGNTIYF	TGTGCCAGCAGCTACCGAACGGGCCAAATGGGAAACACCATATATTTT
TRBV9	NA	TRBJ2-3	TRBD1	CASSERQGSSTDTQYF	TGTGCCAGCAGCGAAAGACAGGGGTCTAGCACAGATACGCAGTATTTT
TRBV27	NA	TRBJ2-2	NA	CASSLSPGNTGELFF	TGTGCCAGCAGTTTAAGTCCAGGGAACACCGGGGAGCTGTTTTTT
TRBV12-3/TRBV12-4	few	TRBJ1-1	NA	CASSLGIPTEAFF	TGTGCCAGCAGTTTAGGAATCCCCACTGAAGCTTTCTTT
TRBV9	few	TRBJ2-3	NA	CASSVVGSTDTQYF	TGTGCCAGCAGCGTAGTGGGATCCACAGATACGCAGTATTTT
TRBV6-2/TRBV6-3	few	TRBJ2-1	NA	CASSYNRKGVEQFF	TGTGCCAGCAGTTATAATCGTAAGGGAGTCGAGCAGTTCTTC
TRBV5-6	few	TRBJ2-3	NA	CASSWTEDTQYF	TGTGCCAGCAGTTGGACCGAGGATACGCAGTATTTT